A selection of T cell receptor beta chains follows, all from one sample in a study of cytomegalovirus exposure and HLA in healthy donors. Clones were read by immunoSEQ multiplex PCR, and TCRdb kept only the in-frame ones, dropping some. The table has 210,000 or so clones, about 85% seen once; the top ten hold roughly 0.24%. Sequences were obtained from PBMCs. These receptors were obtained from a girl aged 2 to 10 in good health and CMV-seronegative. Both conserved end residues are part of each CDR3. The D gene is left open where the match is weak.

v_call	j_call	d_call	cdr3_aa	cdr3_nt
TRBV6-4	TRBJ2-7	-	CASSDSGQGRPYEQYF	TGTGCCAGCAGTGACTCCGGCCAGGGGCGACCCTACGAGCAGTACTTC
TRBV19	TRBJ2-1	-	CASSIELGRPRPEFF	TGTGCCAGTAGTATAGAACTGGGGAGACCCCGACCAGAGTTCTTC
TRBV2	TRBJ2-1	TRBD2	CAWASGIYNEQFF	TGTGCTTGGGCTAGCGGAATCTACAATGAGCAGTTCTTC
TRBV7-6	TRBJ1-1	-	CASSLGGPNTEAFF	TGTGCCAGCAGCTTGGGGGGGCCGAACACTGAAGCTTTCTTT
TRBV18	TRBJ2-7	TRBD2	CASSPPRLAGAPRGEQYF	TGTGCCAGCTCACCGCCCCGACTAGCGGGAGCCCCAAGGGGCGAGCAGTACTTC
TRBV5-1	TRBJ2-7	-	CASSLAVGGLRHEQYF	TGCGCCAGCAGCTTGGCCGTGGGTGGACTCCGCCACGAGCAGTACTTC
TRBV11-3	TRBJ1-1	-	CASSLAGNTEAFF	TGTGCCAGCAGCTTAGCAGGGAACACTGAAGCTTTCTTT
TRBV11-2	TRBJ2-3	TRBD2	CASSPGLAGLRSDTQYF	TGTGCCAGCAGCCCCGGACTAGCGGGATTAAGATCAGATACGCAGTATTTT
TRBV28	TRBJ1-1	TRBD1	CASQAGQATEAFF	TGTGCCAGCCAGGCCGGACAGGCCACTGAAGCTTTCTTT
TRBV25-1	TRBJ2-1	TRBD1	CASSRGTGLVEQFF	TGTGCCAGCAGTCGAGGGACAGGGCTCGTGGAGCAGTTCTTC
TRBV9	TRBJ2-7	TRBD1	CASSVERDRPSYEQYF	TGTGCCAGCAGCGTAGAACGGGACAGACCCTCCTACGAGCAGTACTTC
TRBV2	TRBJ1-5	-	CASSTNAWQPQHF	TGTGCCAGCAGTACCAATGCGTGGCAGCCCCAGCATTTT
TRBV19	TRBJ1-1	TRBD1	CASSIWATGSATEAFF	TGTGCCAGTAGTATCTGGGCGACAGGGTCAGCCACTGAAGCTTTCTTT
TRBV5-4	TRBJ1-1	-	CASSIRTRTEAFF	TGTGCCAGCAGCATCCGGACACGGACTGAAGCTTTCTTT
TRBV4-1	TRBJ2-3	TRBD1	CASSHPGGGTDTQYF	TGCGCCAGCAGCCACCCAGGGGGTGGCACAGATACGCAGTATTTT
TRBV4-2	TRBJ1-5	TRBD1	CASSPQDRNQPQHF	TGTGCCAGCAGCCCCCAGGACAGGAATCAGCCCCAGCATTTT
TRBV27	TRBJ2-1	TRBD2	CASSFVGLAARNEQFF	TGTGCCAGCAGTTTCGTGGGACTAGCGGCACGCAATGAGCAGTTCTTC
TRBV4-1	TRBJ1-5	-	CASSQDWPAPGQPQHF	TGCGCCAGCAGCCAAGACTGGCCGGCTCCCGGGCAGCCCCAGCATTTT